Below, 20 T cell receptor beta chains from the same sample are listed, as sequenced in a study of shared clonotypes between healthy human individuals. Assay: immunoSEQ multiplex PCR; the TCRdb copy retains only in-frame clones and omits some. Of some 2,100,000 clones in the sample, under 97% were seen once. The source material was naive CD4+ T cells sorted from blood. Sample subset: CD45RA+ positively selected. All receptors derive from a man aged 18 to 29 in good health.

V and J are TRBV14 and TRBJ1-2; D is perhaps TRBD1 (5 bases). V dropped 5 bases and J dropped 2 bases, with 15 bases sitting between them. Germline lookup yields CDR1 SGHDN and CDR2 FVKESK. The CDR3 covers 15 residues. The CDR3 region is CASSKLGTANYGYTF. CDR3 sequence (DNA): TGTGCCAGCAGCAAACTCGGGACGGCGAACTATGGCTACACCTTC.

The CDR3 DNA reads as TGCGCCAGCAGCCCCCGGGTAGCGGGAGGTTCCTCCTACGAGCAGTACTTC. Its translation is CASSPRVAGGSSYEQYF. The rearrangement uses TRBV4-1 and TRBJ2-7; 10 bases are a match to TRBD2. Germline V gives CDR1 MGHRA, CDR2 YSYEKL. V dropped 4 bases and J dropped 0; count of bases not matched to a gene: 9. This CDR3 comprises 17 residues.

The genes are TRBV5-1 and TRBJ1-4, with 10 bases fitting TRBD1. Germline values: CDR1 SGHRS, CDR2 YFSETQ. V was pared by 3 bases and J by 7 bases, with 6 bases of the junction left unmatched. This CDR3 comprises 15 residues. The CDR3 is CASSSGDRGSEKLFF. The CDR3 DNA reads TGCGCCAGCAGCTCGGGGGACAGGGGAAGTGAAAAACTGTTTTTT.

The chain recombines TRBV6-5 with TRBJ2-5; the D gene is possibly TRBD2 (6 bases). The length of the CDR3 is 15 residues. Germline V gene data show CDR1 as MNHEY and CDR2 as SVGAGI. Trimming cost V 5 bases and J 2 bases, with 15 bases left between them. CDR3 amino acids: CASSNAGSGQETQYF. CDR3 DNA sequence: TGTGCCAGCAGTAATGCGGGTAGCGGACAAGAGACCCAGTACTTC.

This clone has only one observation. V gene TRBV30 combines with J gene TRBJ1-1, with unresolved D. The CDR3 has 15 residues. Germline assignment: CDR1 GTSNPN and CDR2 SVGIG (reference sequence). V lost 3 bases and J 1 base, leaving 15 bases between the germline ends. CDR3 in amino acids: CAWRGWGRGNTEAFF. Written as DNA, the CDR3 is TGTGCCTGGAGGGGTTGGGGTCGAGGGAACACTGAAGCTTTCTTT. Full variable domain (rest looked up from reference TRBV30 and TRBJ1-1): SQTIHQWPATLVQPVGSPLSLECTVEGTSNPNLYWYRQAAGRGLQLLFYSVGIGQISSEVPQNLSASRPQDRQFILSSKKLLLSDSGFYLCAWRGWGRGNTEAFFGQGTRLTVV.

This clone was picked up one time. The chain employs TRBV10-3 and TRBJ2-1, with a possible D match to TRBD1 (5 bases). The V and J ends lost 3 bases and 2 bases respectively, with 11 bases between them. This CDR3 contains 15 residues. Germline loops: CDR1 ENHRY, CDR2 SYGVKD. DNA of the CDR3: TGTGCCATCAGTGATAGCAGGGAAGCCTACAATGAGCAGTTCTTC. Translated: CAISDSREAYNEQFF.

The V and J genes are TRBV4-3 and TRBJ2-7, with 9 bases matching TRBD1. Germline assignment: CDR1 LGHNA and CDR2 YSLEER. V was pared by 4 bases and J by 1 base, with 5 bases of the junction left unmatched. This CDR3 is 15 amino acids long. This CDR3 reads CASSRETGGSYEQYF. In DNA, the CDR3 is TGCGCCAGCAGCCGAGAGACAGGGGGGTCCTACGAGCAGTACTTC.

This clone showed up just once. This sequence joins TRBV29-1 and TRBJ1-1, with 7 nucleotides matching TRBD1. The CDR3 has 13 residues. Germline-derived CDR1 and CDR2 are SQVTM and ANQGSEA. Germline trimming cut 7 bases from V and 0 bases from J; bases unmatched to any gene: 5. The CDR3 DNA sequence: TGCAGCGACCTGACAGGGATGAACACTGAAGCTTTCTTT. As protein: CSDLTGMNTEAFF.

V is TRBV2 and J is TRBJ1-1; D is unresolved. The CDR3 covers 15 residues. CDR1 and CDR2 (germline): SNHLY, FYNNEI. V gave up 3 bases and J gave up 5 bases, with 16 bases separating them. The CDR3 nucleotides are TGTGCCAGCAGTGAGAGTGGAGGACCCGGGACTGAAGCTTTCTTT. The encoded protein is CASSESGGPGTEAFF. The variable domain in full, with the rest retrieved from reference TRBV2 and TRBJ1-1, is EPEVTQTPSHQVTQMGQEVILRCVPISNHLYFYWYRQILGQKVEFLVSFYNNEISEKSEIFDDQFSVERPDGSNFTLKIRSTKLEDSAMYFCASSESGGPGTEAFFGQGTRLTVV.

V gene TRBV2 combines with J gene TRBJ1-2; D possibly corresponds to TRBD1 (6 bases). The V and J ends lost 10 bases and 8 bases respectively, with 20 bases between them. Germline V CDR1 and CDR2: SNHLY, FYNNEI. The CDR3 has 13 residues. DNA for the CDR3: TGTGCCACCCCCGGGACAAGGGCCCACGGCTACACCTTC. Encoded protein: CATPGTRAHGYTF.

This chain links TRBV7-3 with TRBJ1-1; D remains ambiguous. With 4 bases removed from V and 1 base from J, the gap between germline ends came to 7 bases. CDR3 length: 13 amino acids. CDR1 SGHTA and CDR2 FQGTGA come from the germline V gene. The CDR3 DNA sequence: TGTGCCAGCAGCTGGCGAACGAACACTGAAGCTTTCTTT. Translated, it gives CASSWRTNTEAFF.

The chain links TRBV7-2 to TRBJ2-1; 10 bases are shared with TRBD2. Trimming removed 2 bases from V and 6 bases from J; junction bases left unmatched: 4. Per the germline V gene, CDR1 is SGHTA and CDR2 is FQGNSA. The CDR3 is 15 amino acids. The CDR3 protein is CASSLLAGVSNEQFF. In DNA form, the CDR3 reads TGTGCCAGCAGCTTACTAGCGGGAGTCAGCAATGAGCAGTTCTTC.

This chain links TRBV4-1 with TRBJ2-2; the match to TRBD1 covers 12 bases. V gave up 4 bases and J gave up 6 bases; unmatched junction bases: 6. Germline CDR1 is MGHRA and CDR2 is YSYEKL. The CDR3 spans 16 residues. This chain's CDR3 is CASSPKGTGGPGELFF. In nucleotides, the CDR3 is TGCGCCAGCAGCCCGAAAGGGACAGGGGGCCCCGGGGAGCTGTTTTTT.

The rearrangement uses TRBV7-2 and TRBJ2-5; 10 nucleotides align to TRBD1. With V trimmed by 5 bases and J by 5 bases, 8 bases remained unmatched. This CDR3 spans 15 amino acids. CDR1 and CDR2 from the germline V gene are SGHTA and FQGNSA. The CDR3 is CASSADRGRWETQYF. The DNA of the CDR3 is TGTGCCAGCAGCGCAGACAGGGGGCGTTGGGAGACCCAGTACTTC.

This chain connects TRBV7-9 to TRBJ2-1; D is possibly TRBD2 (6 bases). Trimming cost V 5 bases and J 6 bases, with 23 bases left between them. CDR1 is SEHNR and CDR2 is FQNEAQ in the germline V gene (reference sequence). The CDR3 runs 17 residues. In nucleotides, the CDR3 is TGTGCCAGCAGCCCTAGGGCGACTAGTGAAAGGCGCAATGAGCAGTTCTTC. It yields the protein CASSPRATSERRNEQFF.

V is TRBV18 and J is TRBJ2-1; TRBD2 might be the D (7 bases). Looked up from germline, CDR1 is KGHSH and CDR2 is LQKENI. The germline V and J ends were trimmed by 0 bases and 9 bases, with 15 bases remaining between them. The CDR3 loop spans 15 amino acids. As DNA, the CDR3 is TGTGCCAGCTCACCACCTTTGGGGGGGCGAGGTGAGCAGTTCTTC. Translating gives CASSPPLGGRGEQFF.

The V call is TRBV5-1, the J call TRBJ1-6; 9 bases are a match to TRBD1. Unmatched junction bases numbered 1, after V lost 4 bases and J lost 5 bases. Germline CDR1 reads SGHRS; CDR2 reads YFSETQ. The CDR3 contains 14 residues. In DNA form, the CDR3 reads TGCGCCAGCAGCGGGACAGGGAATAATTCACCCCTCCACTTT. Translating it yields CASSGTGNNSPLHF. Full variable domain (remainder filled in from reference TRBV5-1 and TRBJ1-6): KAGVTQTPRYLIKTRGQQVTLSCSPISGHRSVSWYQQTPGQGLQFLFEYFSETQRNKGNFPGRFSGRQFSNSRSEMNVSTLELGDSALYLCASSGTGNNSPLHFGNGTRLTVT.

The V call is TRBV27, the J call TRBJ2-3, with D maybe TRBD1 (6 bases). V shed 7 bases and J shed 0 bases, with 11 bases lying between them. The CDR3 totals 14 residues. The germline V gene encodes CDR1 MNHEY and CDR2 SMNVEV (reference sequence). CDR3 DNA: TGTGCCAGCAAGGACAGCTTTAGCACAGATACGCAGTATTTT. This codes for CASKDSFSTDTQYF.

As to this clone: Distinct nucleotide sequences in the sample also encode this CDR3. V usage is TRBV27 and J usage is TRBJ2-5, with no clear D. Germline V lookup: CDR1 MNHEY, CDR2 SMNVEV (reference sequence). V lost 3 bases and J lost 5, with 4 bases in between. This CDR3 is 11 amino acids long. In nucleotides, the CDR3 is TGTGCCAGCAGTTTTAGGGAGACCCAGTACTTC. Protein product: CASSFRETQYF.

The rearrangement uses TRBV28 and TRBJ1-5; the D is unclear. CDR3 length equals 13 residues. CDR1 is MDHEN and CDR2 is SYDVKM in the germline V gene. V was trimmed by 2 bases and J by 3 bases, leaving 5 bases between them. CDR3 DNA: TGTGCCAGCAGTTTACAGAACAATCAGCCCCAGCATTTT. Residues: CASSLQNNQPQHF.